Reported below is one T cell receptor (beta chain). Enrolled through a virtual design, the participants were between about 18 and 100 years of age and came from 24 US areas. The assay was immunoSEQ multiplex PCR, and TCRdb's table has in-frame clones only and misses some. This table holds some 170,000 clones, approximately 80% found once. These data come from a study of blood T cell repertoires in COVID-19. Germline values: CDR1 KGHDR, CDR2 SFDVKD. Trimming removed 5 bases at V and 6 bases at J, with 10 bases between. This CDR3 is built from 13 residues. The sample comprised PBMCs or T cells enriched from blood (not recorded which). The receptor's source is a man aged 45-65 years who had recovered from COVID-19. The chain has TRBV24-1 and TRBJ1-5, with D possibly matching TRBD1 (6 bases). As DNA, the CDR3 is TGTGCCACCAGTGGGGGGGGCGGTCAGCCCCAGCATTTT. Residues: CATSGGGGQPQHF.